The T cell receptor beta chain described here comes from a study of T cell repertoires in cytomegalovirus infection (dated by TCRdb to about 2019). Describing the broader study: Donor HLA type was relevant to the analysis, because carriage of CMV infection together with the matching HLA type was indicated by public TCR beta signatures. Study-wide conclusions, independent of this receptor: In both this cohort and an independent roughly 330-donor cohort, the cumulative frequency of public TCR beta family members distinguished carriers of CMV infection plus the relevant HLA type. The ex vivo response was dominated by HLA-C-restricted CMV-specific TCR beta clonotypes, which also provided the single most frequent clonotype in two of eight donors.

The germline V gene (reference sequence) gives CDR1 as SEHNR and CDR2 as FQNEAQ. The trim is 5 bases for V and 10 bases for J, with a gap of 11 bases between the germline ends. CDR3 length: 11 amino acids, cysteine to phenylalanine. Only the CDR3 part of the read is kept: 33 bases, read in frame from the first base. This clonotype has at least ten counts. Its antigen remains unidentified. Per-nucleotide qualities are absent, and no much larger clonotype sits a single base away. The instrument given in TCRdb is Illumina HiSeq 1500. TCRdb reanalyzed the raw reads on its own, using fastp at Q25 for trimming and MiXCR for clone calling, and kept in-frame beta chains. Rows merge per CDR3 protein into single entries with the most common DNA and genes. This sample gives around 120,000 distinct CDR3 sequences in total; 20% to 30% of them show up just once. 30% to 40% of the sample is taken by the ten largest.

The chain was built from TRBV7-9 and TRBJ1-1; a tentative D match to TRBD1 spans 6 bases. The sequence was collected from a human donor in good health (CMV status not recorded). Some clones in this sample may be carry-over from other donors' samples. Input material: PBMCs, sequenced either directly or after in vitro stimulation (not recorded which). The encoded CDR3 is CASSLEGGAFF. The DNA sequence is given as TGTGCCAGCAGCCTTGAGGGGGGAGCTTTCTTT.